The 26 T cell receptor beta chains listed next were all sequenced from one sample in a study of molecular identifiers for immune sequencing clone quantification (dated by TCRdb to between 2018 and 2020). Library generation was performed with PCR. Sequencer: Illumina HiSeq 4000. Using fastp at Q25 and MiXCR, TCRdb reprocessed the public reads and kept productive beta chains. Identical CDR3 proteins give one entry, which carries the most common genes and DNA. The table for this sample lists over 600,000 distinct CDR3 sequences; 20% of them were counted only once. Roughly 0.83% of the sample comes from the top ten. What was sequenced was naive CD8+ T cells from blood, with Jurkat cell RNA spiked in. The cell subset or site label for this specimen denotes: FACS-sorted CD8+CD4-CCR7+CD45RA+ naive T cells. The receptor set was obtained from a human donor in good health. Some libraries in this study had Jurkat cell RNA spiked in.

There are many counts of this clonotype. The chain employs TRBV5-8 and TRBJ2-2, with a tentative D call TRBD2 (6 bases). CDR3 length equals 18 residues. Germline V gene lookup returns CDR1 SGHTS and CDR2 YDEGEE. Trimming removed 5 bases at V and 1 base at J, with 21 bases between. CDR3 nucleotide sequence: TGTGCCAGCAGTTTAGACGGGGGTTCCCTTCTGAACACCGGGGAGCTGTTTTTT. This gives the protein CASSLDGGSLLNTGELFF.

Notes on this clonotype: This could be a read error, since a much larger clone is one nucleotide away. The V call is TRBV7-9, the J call TRBJ1-4; no clear D. The CDR3 consists of 13 residues. Germline V gives CDR1 SEHNR, CDR2 FQNEAQ (reference sequence). The CDR3 is CASSLPPLENLFF. The CDR3 bases are TGTGCCAGCAGCTTGCCCCCCCTTGAAAACCTGTTTTTT. The whole variable domain, remainder taken from reference TRBV7-9 and TRBJ1-4, is DTGVSQNPRHKITKRGQNVTFRCDPISEHNRLYWYRQTLGQGPEFLTYFQNEAQLEKSRLLSDRFSAERPKGSFSTLEIQRTEQGDSAMYLCASSLPPLENLFFGSGTQLSVL.

Turning to this clonotype: Given a much more abundant clone one base away, this may be a read error. This chain connects TRBV5-6 to TRBJ2-7; 10 bases align to TRBD1. J was trimmed by 6 bases and V by 7 bases; bases with no gene match: 13. CDR1 is SGHDT, CDR2 YYEEEE, per germline. This CDR3 has 15 amino acids. The CDR3 sequence is CASGQLTGGYVEQYF. CDR3 in DNA: TGTGCCAGCGGCCAACTGACAGGGGGCTATGTCGAGCAGTACTTC.

The table lists this clonotype with many counts. The CDR3 DNA follows: TGCGCCAGCAGCCTAGACAGCCAGAATAACTATGGCTACACCTTC. This sequence encodes CASSLDSQNNYGYTF. The genes are TRBV4-1 and TRBJ1-2, with TRBD1 as a possible D gene (5 bases). This CDR3 is built from 15 residues. Trimming removed 4 bases at V and 1 base at J, with 13 bases between. Germline loops: CDR1 MGHRA, CDR2 YSYEKL.

The V gene is TRBV27, the J gene TRBJ2-7; D gene unclear. V dropped 2 bases and J dropped 4 bases, with 12 bases sitting between them. This CDR3 is built from 14 residues. Germline V gene data show CDR1 as MNHEY and CDR2 as SMNVEV (reference sequence). The CDR3 sequence is CASSLPWLRYEQYF. The DNA of the CDR3 is TGTGCCAGCAGTTTACCTTGGCTTAGGTACGAGCAGTACTTC.

This clonotype was seen only a few times. V and J are TRBV4-3 and TRBJ2-1; TRBD1 might be the D (5 bases). Germline V gene lookup returns CDR1 LGHNA and CDR2 YSLEER. The CDR3 is 15 residues long. Trimming shortened V by 1 base and J by 7 bases, and 14 bases separated the two germline ends. CDR3 sequence (DNA): TGCGCCAGCAGCCAAGGGCAGGGAACGGAAAATGAGCAGTTCTTC. Residues: CASSQGQGTENEQFF.

On this clonotype: This may stem from a read error, because a much larger clone lies one nucleotide away. Likely a read error: the CDR3 ends without its conserved phenylalanine or tryptophan. The CDR3 DNA sequence: TGTGCCACTATCGCCCGCCCTGGACAGATAAATCAGCCCCAGCATCTT. It yields the protein CATIARPGQINQPQHL. The chain carries TRBV19 and TRBJ1-5; the D gene is possibly TRBD1 (6 bases). The germline V gene encodes CDR1 LNHDA and CDR2 SQIVND (reference sequence). Trimming took off 10 bases at V and 4 bases at J, with 23 bases between the two ends. This CDR3 is 16 amino acids long.

This clonotype was seen repeatedly, ten times or more. The CDR3 region has the DNA TGCGCCAGCAGCCCCTCCCACTCTGACTACGAGCAGTACTTC. It specifies CASSPSHSDYEQYF. The rearrangement uses TRBV4-3 and TRBJ2-7, with D uncertain. V lost 4 bases and J lost 3, with 13 bases in between. Germline assignment: CDR1 LGHNA and CDR2 YSLEER. The CDR3 is 14 residues long.

This clonotype occurred many times. The chain links TRBV19 to TRBJ1-3; D unresolved. Germline V lookup: CDR1 LNHDA, CDR2 SQIVND (reference sequence). This CDR3 is built from 14 residues. The V gene lost 3 bases and the J gene lost 0 bases, with 6 bases spanning the gap. CDR3 coding DNA: TGTGCCAGTAGTATTGACCTCTCTGGAAACACCATATATTTT. Translated, it gives CASSIDLSGNTIYF. The full variable domain, in which reference TRBV19 and TRBJ1-3 provide the parts outside the CDR3, is DGGITQSPKYLFRKEGQNVTLSCEQNLNHDAMYWYRQDPGQGLRLIYYSQIVNDFQKGDIAEGYSVSREKKESFPLTVTSAQKNPTAFYLCASSIDLSGNTIYFGEGSWLTVV.

The chain carries TRBV7-9 and TRBJ2-1; no reliable D call. CDR3 length equals 15 residues. Trimming removed 0 bases at V and 5 bases at J, with 11 bases between. The V gene's germline CDR1 is SEHNR and CDR2 FQNEAQ (reference sequence). The CDR3, as DNA: TGTGCCAGCAGCTTAGCATCCAGTATGAACAATGAGCAGTTCTTC. This codes for CASSLASSMNNEQFF.

As concerns this clonotype: This clone may be a read error of a much larger clone one base away. The CDR3 loop is CCAKPFDRVVGEKLFF. CDR3 coding DNA: TGCTGTGCCAAACCCTTCGACAGGGTTGTTGGGGAAAAACTGTTTTTT. The chain couples TRBV20-1 to TRBJ1-4, with 7 bases lining up with TRBD1. The CDR3 is 16 residues long. Germline V gene lookup returns CDR1 DFQATT and CDR2 SNEGSKA (reference sequence).

In this sample, this clonotype turned up many times. The chain joins TRBV27 to TRBJ2-7; D is perhaps TRBD2 (5 bases). V gave up 8 bases and J gave up 2 bases, with 13 bases separating them. CDR1 MNHEY and CDR2 SMNVEV come from the germline V gene (reference sequence). The CDR3 has 13 residues. The CDR3 region is CASAVARTYEQYF. DNA of the CDR3: TGTGCCAGCGCGGTAGCGCGGACCTACGAGCAGTACTTC.

On this clonotype: A much larger clone differs by one base, so this may be a read error. The chain links TRBV21-1 to TRBJ1-4; no check of the table's D call, TRBD1, against the DNA was made. TRBV21-1 is shown as a pseudogene. This CDR3 region has 16 residues. The CDR3 DNA is TGTGCCAGCAGCCTATACGAAACAGGGTTTGGTGACAAACTGTTTTTT. Encoded protein: CASSLYETGFGDKLFF.

This clonotype showed up many times. The gene calls are TRBV5-1 and TRBJ2-1; no definite D call. The germline V gene has CDR1 SGHRS and CDR2 YFSETQ. The length of the CDR3 is 14 residues. Trimming stripped 4 bases from V and 2 bases from J, with 10 bases between. The CDR3 reads CASSPLLPYNEQFF. The CDR3 DNA reads TGCGCCAGCAGCCCTCTTCTTCCCTACAATGAGCAGTTCTTC.

Turning to this clonotype: A much larger clone differs from this one at a single base, so this may be a read error. Given the absence of the conserved phenylalanine or tryptophan at the CDR3 end, a read error is likely. The CDR3 sequence: CASSLRARNTNTEAFL. The CDR3 bases are TGTGCCAGCAGCTTGAGGGCAAGGAATACGAACACTGAAGCTTTCCTT. This chain uses TRBV5-3 with TRBJ1-1; D is unclear. Being an ORF, TRBV5-3 has a function that is uncertain. The CDR3 consists of 16 residues.

This clonotype was detected ten times or more. The chain couples TRBV12-3 or TRBV12-4 to TRBJ2-7, with no clear D. The CDR3 contains 14 residues. V lost 5 bases and J 2 bases, leaving 13 bases between the germline ends. CDR3 in amino acids: CASSPRFTAYEQYF. The DNA of the CDR3 is TGTGCCAGCAGTCCACGTTTCACCGCCTACGAGCAGTACTTC.

The chain has TRBV3-1 and TRBJ2-7, with 8 bases lining up with TRBD2. CDR1 LGHDT and CDR2 YNNKEL come from the germline V gene (reference sequence). After removal of 5 bases from V and 4 bases from J, the junction contained 10 bases not matched to a gene. The CDR3 is made up of 15 amino acids. CDR3 sequence reads: CASSTRSGSFYEQYF. As DNA, the CDR3 is TGTGCCAGCAGCACCCGAAGCGGGAGTTTTTACGAGCAGTACTTC.

This clonotype has at least ten counts. The chain joins TRBV6-1 to TRBJ2-7; perhaps D is TRBD1 or TRBD2 (5 bases each). Per germline, CDR1 MNHNS and CDR2 SASEGT. Trimming pared 5 bases from V and 3 bases from J, leaving 14 bases between. The CDR3 runs 14 residues. The CDR3 DNA sequence: TGTGCCAGCAGTACCCCCGGGACCCTCTACGAGCAGTACTTC. It yields the protein CASSTPGTLYEQYF.

This clonotype has a handful of counts. The chain recombines TRBV27 with TRBJ2-6, with D uncertain. CDR1 and CDR2 from the germline V gene are MNHEY and SMNVEV (reference sequence). There are 16 residues in the CDR3. Between the trimmed V and J ends, which lost 3 bases and 0 bases, there was a span of 9 bases. CDR3: CASSFGSPSGANVLTF. CDR3 sequence (DNA): TGTGCCAGCAGTTTCGGGTCTCCCTCTGGGGCCAACGTCCTGACTTTC.

This clonotype was seen at least ten times. This chain uses TRBV7-9 with TRBJ2-7; a possible D gene is TRBD1 (6 bases). The CDR3 runs 16 residues. The V and J ends lost 1 base and 0 bases respectively, with 13 bases between them. CDR1 is SEHNR, CDR2 FQNEAQ, per germline (reference sequence). CDR3 coding DNA: TGTGCCAGCAGCTTAGTTGGGACACCAAACTCCTACGAGCAGTACTTC. Residues: CASSLVGTPNSYEQYF.

This clonotype has a handful of counts. This chain links TRBV7-9 with TRBJ2-1, with 7 bases lining up with TRBD1. CDR3 length: 16 residues. Looked up from germline, CDR1 is SEHNR and CDR2 is FQNEAQ (reference sequence). Trimming took 5 bases from V and 2 from J; bases not matched to a gene: 9. CDR3 region: CASSGGQPDTYNEQFF. The CDR3 bases are TGTGCCAGCAGCGGGGGACAGCCTGATACCTACAATGAGCAGTTCTTC.

As concerns this clonotype: As the CDR3 is not closed by the conserved phenylalanine or tryptophan, this likely results from a read error. The chain is built from TRBV4-1 and TRBJ2-1; D is undetermined. Germline CDR1 reads MGHRA; CDR2 reads YSYEKL. This CDR3 is 15 amino acids long. V lost 3 bases and J lost 4, with 13 bases in between. The CDR3 here is CASSQVTGTYNEQFL. For the CDR3, the DNA is TGCGCCAGCAGCCAGGTGACGGGCACTTACAATGAGCAGTTCCTC.

This clonotype was observed at least ten times. The chain joins TRBV4-2 to TRBJ1-1, with D unclear. The ends were cut back, 1 base at V and 0 bases at J, with 6 bases in the middle. The CDR3 contains 14 residues. Germline V lookup: CDR1 LGHNA, CDR2 YNFKEQ. The CDR3 loop is CASSQGQVNTEAFF. CDR3 bases: TGTGCCAGCAGCCAAGGTCAGGTGAACACTGAAGCTTTCTTT.

The chain couples TRBV6-6 to TRBJ2-7, with 8 positions matching TRBD2. J lost 4 bases, V lost 6 bases, and 17 bases had no gene match. In germline, CDR1 is MNHNY, CDR2 SVGAGI (reference sequence). The CDR3 contains 17 residues. The CDR3 here is CASRPPPGSGEIYEQYF. CDR3 coding DNA: TGTGCCAGCAGACCCCCCCCCGGTAGCGGGGAGATTTACGAGCAGTACTTC.

This clonotype has ten or more counts. The CDR3 nucleotides read TGTGCCAGCAGTTATTTGTCGGGGACTAGGGACAAACCCCAGTACTTC. This gives the protein CASSYLSGTRDKPQYF. The chain is built from TRBV6-5 and TRBJ2-5; 8 bases are shared with TRBD2. This CDR3 comprises 16 residues. V was clipped by 3 bases and J by 9 bases; unmatched bases: 15. Germline-derived CDR1 and CDR2 are MNHEY and SVGAGI.

Ten or more counts support this clonotype. The rearrangement uses TRBV7-9 and TRBJ2-1; 10 nucleotides align to TRBD2. Germline V gene data show CDR1 as SEHNR and CDR2 as FQNEAQ (reference sequence). The CDR3 is made up of 15 amino acids. The trim removed 6 bases at V and 4 bases at J, leaving 6 bases unmatched. The CDR3 region is CASRRGTSEYNEQFF. The DNA for the CDR3 is TGTGCCAGCAGACGGGGGACTAGCGAATACAATGAGCAGTTCTTC.